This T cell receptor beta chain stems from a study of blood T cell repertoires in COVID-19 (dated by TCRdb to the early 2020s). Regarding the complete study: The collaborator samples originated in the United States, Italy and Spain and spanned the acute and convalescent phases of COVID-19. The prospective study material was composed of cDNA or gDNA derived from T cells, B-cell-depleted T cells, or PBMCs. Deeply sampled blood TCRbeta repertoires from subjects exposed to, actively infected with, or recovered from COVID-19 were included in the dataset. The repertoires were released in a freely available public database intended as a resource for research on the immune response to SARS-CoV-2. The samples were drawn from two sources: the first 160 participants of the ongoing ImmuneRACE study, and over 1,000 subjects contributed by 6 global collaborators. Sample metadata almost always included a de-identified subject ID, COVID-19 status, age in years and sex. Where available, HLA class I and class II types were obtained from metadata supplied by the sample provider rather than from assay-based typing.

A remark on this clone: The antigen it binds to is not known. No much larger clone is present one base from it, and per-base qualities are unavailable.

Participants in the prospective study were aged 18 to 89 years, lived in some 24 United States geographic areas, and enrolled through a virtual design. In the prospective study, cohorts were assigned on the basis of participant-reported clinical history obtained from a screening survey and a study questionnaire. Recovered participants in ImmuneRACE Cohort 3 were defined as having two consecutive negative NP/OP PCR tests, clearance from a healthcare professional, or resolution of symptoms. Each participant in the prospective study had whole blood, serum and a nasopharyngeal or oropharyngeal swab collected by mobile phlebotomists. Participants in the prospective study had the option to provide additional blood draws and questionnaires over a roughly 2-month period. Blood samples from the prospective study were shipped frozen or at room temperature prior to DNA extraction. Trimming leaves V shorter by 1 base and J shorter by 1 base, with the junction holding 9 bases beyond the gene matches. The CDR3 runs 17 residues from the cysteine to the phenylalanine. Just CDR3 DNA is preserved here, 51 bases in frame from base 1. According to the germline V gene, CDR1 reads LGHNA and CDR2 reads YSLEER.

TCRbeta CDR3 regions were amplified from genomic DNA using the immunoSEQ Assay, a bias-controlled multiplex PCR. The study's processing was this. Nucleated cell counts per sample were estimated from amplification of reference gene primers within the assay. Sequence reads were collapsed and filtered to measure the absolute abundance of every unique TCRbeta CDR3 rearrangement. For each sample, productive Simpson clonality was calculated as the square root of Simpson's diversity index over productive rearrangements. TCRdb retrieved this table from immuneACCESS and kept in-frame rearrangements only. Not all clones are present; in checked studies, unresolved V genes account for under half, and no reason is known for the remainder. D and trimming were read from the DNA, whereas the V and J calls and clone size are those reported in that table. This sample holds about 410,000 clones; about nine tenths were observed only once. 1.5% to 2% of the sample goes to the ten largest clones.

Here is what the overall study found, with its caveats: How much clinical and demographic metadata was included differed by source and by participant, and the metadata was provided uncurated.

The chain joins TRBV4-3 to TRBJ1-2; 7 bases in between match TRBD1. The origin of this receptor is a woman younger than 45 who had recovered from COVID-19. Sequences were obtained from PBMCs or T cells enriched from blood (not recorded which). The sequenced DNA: TGCGCCAGCAGCCAAGTAGGTCTCCGGGACAGTAACTATGGCTACACCTTC. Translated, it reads CASSQVGLRDSNYGYTF.